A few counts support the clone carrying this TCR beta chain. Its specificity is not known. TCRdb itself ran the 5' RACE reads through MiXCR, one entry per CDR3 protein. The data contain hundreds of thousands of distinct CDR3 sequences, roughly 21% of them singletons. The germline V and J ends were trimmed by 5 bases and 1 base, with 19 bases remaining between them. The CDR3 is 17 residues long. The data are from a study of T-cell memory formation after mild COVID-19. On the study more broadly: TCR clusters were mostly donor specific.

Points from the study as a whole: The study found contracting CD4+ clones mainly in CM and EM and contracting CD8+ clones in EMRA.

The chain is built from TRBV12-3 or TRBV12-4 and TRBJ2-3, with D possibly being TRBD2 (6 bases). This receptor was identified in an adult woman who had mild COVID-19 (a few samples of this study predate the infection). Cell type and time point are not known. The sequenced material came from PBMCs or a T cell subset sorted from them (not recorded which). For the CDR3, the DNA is TGTGCCAGCAGTCAACCTTTCAGGGAGGCCGGCACAGATACGCAGTATTTT. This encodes CASSQPFREAGTDTQYF.